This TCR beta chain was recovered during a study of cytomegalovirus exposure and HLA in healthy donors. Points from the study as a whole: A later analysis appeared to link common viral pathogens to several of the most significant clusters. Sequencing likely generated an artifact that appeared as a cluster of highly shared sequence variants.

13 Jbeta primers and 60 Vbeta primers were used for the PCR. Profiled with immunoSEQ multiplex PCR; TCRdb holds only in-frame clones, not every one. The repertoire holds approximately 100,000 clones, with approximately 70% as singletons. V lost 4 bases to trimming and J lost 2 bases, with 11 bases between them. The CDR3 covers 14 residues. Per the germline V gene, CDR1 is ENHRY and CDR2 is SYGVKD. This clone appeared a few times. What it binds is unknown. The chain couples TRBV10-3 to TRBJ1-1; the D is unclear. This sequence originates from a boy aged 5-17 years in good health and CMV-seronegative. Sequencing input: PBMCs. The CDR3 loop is CAISVGQPNTEAFF. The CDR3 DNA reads TGTGCCATCAGTGTTGGGCAGCCTAACACTGAAGCTTTCTTT.